The rows below give T cell receptor beta chains drawn from one sample of a study of blood T cell repertoires in COVID-19. TCRdb's table, derived via immunoSEQ multiplex PCR, lists solely in-frame clones and lacks some. The profile shows over 200,000 clones, roughly 86% of them singletons. The sequenced sample consisted of peripheral blood. The receptors originated from a woman aged 55 to 70 with acute or convalescent COVID-19. CDR3s include the opening cysteine and the closing phenylalanine or tryptophan. The D gene is left open where the match is weak. Rows give clone size only sometimes, using once, few, many, or a class for an expanded clone.

clone size	J gene	D gene	V gene	CDR3 DNA	CDR3 protein
NA	TRBJ2-7	TRBD2	TRBV19	TGTGCCAGTAGTGTTTCTTTAGCGGGAGTCGGTGAGCAGTACTTC	CASSVSLAGVGEQYF
NA	TRBJ1-4	NA	TRBV27	TGTGCCAGCCGTACCGGAAGGGGTAATCGGAATGAAAAACTGTTTTTT	CASRTGRGNRNEKLFF
once	TRBJ2-2	NA	TRBV27	TGTGCCAGCAGTTTAGGGCTACGGGCAGGGGGGTTGGACGGGGAGCTGTTTTTT	CASSLGLRAGGLDGELFF
NA	TRBJ1-2	NA	TRBV6-2/TRBV6-3	TGTGCCAGCAGTACCTACAGGGATGTTAACTATGGCTACACCTTC	CASSTYRDVNYGYTF
once	TRBJ1-6	NA	TRBV4-2	TGTGCCAGCAGCCACGGGGAGAGCTCCTATAATTCACCCCTCCACTTT	CASSHGESSYNSPLHF
NA	TRBJ2-7	NA	TRBV6-2/TRBV6-3	TGTGCCAGCAGTATACCCCGAACAGTTGAGACCTACGAGCAGTACTTC	CASSIPRTVETYEQYF
NA	TRBJ2-7	NA	TRBV14	TGTGCCAGCAGCCTCGGGCAGGGCTACGAGCAGTACTTC	CASSLGQGYEQYF
NA	TRBJ2-6	NA	TRBV11-2	TGTGCCAGCAGTCTTTCCCCGACCAGGGCCAACTCTGGGGCCAACGTCCTGACTTTC	CASSLSPTRANSGANVLTF
NA	TRBJ1-2	TRBD1	TRBV6-5	TGTGCCAGCAGCGAGGACAGGTCCGCGGGGGGCTACACCTTC	CASSEDRSAGGYTF
NA	TRBJ1-2	NA	TRBV5-6	TGTGCCAGCAGCTTCGATCGAGGGGGCTATGGCTACACCTTC	CASSFDRGGYGYTF
NA	TRBJ1-6	NA	TRBV30	TGTGCCTGGAGTGTTTGGAGGAGCTCCTATAATTCACCCCTCCACTTT	CAWSVWRSSYNSPLHF
NA	TRBJ2-7	NA	TRBV12-3/TRBV12-4	TGTGCCAGCCAAGAGTCTACGGAGCAGTACTTC	CASQESTEQYF
NA	TRBJ1-1	TRBD1	TRBV3-1/TRBV3-2	TGTGCCAGCAGCCTGCGGCCCCAGGGGGTGAACACTGAAGCTTTCTTT	CASSLRPQGVNTEAFF
NA	TRBJ1-2	TRBD1	TRBV6-6	TGTGCCAGCAGTTACGATATAACAGGGGGTGGCTACACCTTC	CASSYDITGGGYTF
NA	TRBJ1-4	TRBD1	TRBV19	TGTGCCAGTAGGATGGGACAGTCAACTAATGAAAAACTGTTTTTT	CASRMGQSTNEKLFF
NA	TRBJ1-6	TRBD1	TRBV7-3	TGTGCCAGCAGCATAGACAGGGTTTCACCCCTCCACTTT	CASSIDRVSPLHF
NA	TRBJ1-1	NA	TRBV7-3	TGTGCCAGCAGCCGGACGGGAGCGAACACTGAAGCTTTCTTT	CASSRTGANTEAFF
NA	TRBJ2-2	TRBD1	TRBV24-1	TGTGCCACCAGTGACCCTGGACAGGGAGGCACCGGGGAGCTGTTTTTT	CATSDPGQGGTGELFF
NA	TRBJ2-3	TRBD1	TRBV5-1	TGCGCCAGCAGCTTCTGGGACAGAAGCCTCTCTAGCACAGATACGCAGTATTTT	CASSFWDRSLSSTDTQYF
NA	TRBJ2-1	TRBD2	TRBV19	TGTGCCAGTAGTATGTCAAGCGGGGGAGTGTTGTCCCGCTCCTACAATGAGCAGTTCTTC	CASSMSSGGVLSRSYNEQFF
NA	TRBJ2-7	TRBD2	TRBV18	TGTGCCAGCTCCCCCGATGAAGCGGGGCGTTACGAGCAGTACTTC	CASSPDEAGRYEQYF
NA	TRBJ2-1	TRBD1	TRBV19	TGTGCCAGTAGTACCCGGGACAGGGCTAACAATGAGCAGTTCTTC	CASSTRDRANNEQFF
once	TRBJ2-1	NA	TRBV3-1/TRBV3-2	TGTGCCAGCAGCCAAGGCCTTGTAGGGGGAGGGTCCTACAATGAGCAGTTCTTC	CASSQGLVGGGSYNEQFF
once	TRBJ1-6	NA	TRBV27	TGTGCCAGCAGTTTAAGCCGGGGGGCCGGTAATTCACCCCTCCACTTT	CASSLSRGAGNSPLHF
NA	TRBJ1-5	NA	TRBV6-5	TGTGCCAGCAGTTACTCGAGAGGTAGCAATCAGCCCCAGCATTTT	CASSYSRGSNQPQHF
NA	TRBJ2-5	NA	TRBV9	TGTGCCAGCAGCGTAGATTCAGGGGGGGAGACCCAGTACTTC	CASSVDSGGETQYF
NA	TRBJ1-2	TRBD1	TRBV10-3	TGTGCCATCATGGGGGCGGGACCACAGGGGAGCATGCATGGCTACACCTTC	CAIMGAGPQGSMHGYTF
once	TRBJ2-7	TRBD1	TRBV6-2/TRBV6-3	TGTGCCAGCAGTTTTGGGACAGGGAGAGAGCAGTACTTC	CASSFGTGREQYF
NA	TRBJ1-1	NA	TRBV7-9	TGTGCCAGCAGCTCCGACACAAACACTGAAGCTTTCTTT	CASSSDTNTEAFF
NA	TRBJ2-5	NA	TRBV18	TGTGCCAGCACACGAGGCAGTCAAGAGACCCAGTACTTC	CASTRGSQETQYF
NA	TRBJ1-4	TRBD1	TRBV6-6	TGTGCCAGCAGTTACGAGGACAGGAACAATGAAAAACTGTTTTTT	CASSYEDRNNEKLFF
NA	TRBJ1-2	NA	TRBV12-3/TRBV12-4	TGTGCCAGTCGCACAGGGCGGGGGGCCTACACCTTC	CASRTGRGAYTF
NA	TRBJ2-1	TRBD2	TRBV29-1	TGCAGCAGTAGGGTAGCGGGACTCTACAATGAGCAGTTCTTC	CSSRVAGLYNEQFF
once	TRBJ2-7	TRBD1	TRBV11-2	TGTGCCAGCAGCCCGGACAGGGCCTACGAGCAGTACTTC	CASSPDRAYEQYF
NA	TRBJ2-3	TRBD2	TRBV5-1	TGCGCCAGCAGCTTGTTCGCGGGGGGTACAGATACGCAGTATTTT	CASSLFAGGTDTQYF
NA	TRBJ2-3	NA	TRBV7-3	TGTGCCAGCAGCTTAACGTTCTCGCGGGCGGCAGATACGCAGTATTTT	CASSLTFSRAADTQYF
NA	TRBJ2-7	NA	TRBV6-2/TRBV6-3	TGTGCCAGCAGTTACCCCGGGACAAGGAATCACGAGCAGTACTTC	CASSYPGTRNHEQYF
NA	TRBJ2-7	TRBD2	TRBV15	TGTGCCACCAGCAGAGAACTAGTAGCGGGTGAGCAGTACTTC	CATSRELVAGEQYF
NA	TRBJ1-2	TRBD1	TRBV12-3/TRBV12-4	TGTGCCAGCAGTTTTGGGACAGGGCTCGGCTACACCTTC	CASSFGTGLGYTF
NA	TRBJ2-1	NA	TRBV19	TGTGCCAGTAGTATATCAGGTGAGCAGTTCTTC	CASSISGEQFF
NA	TRBJ1-1	NA	TRBV30	TGTGCCTGGAGTGGGCAGTCCCACACTGAAGCTTTCTTT	CAWSGQSHTEAFF
NA	TRBJ2-7	NA	TRBV25-1	TGTGCCAGCAGTGAAGCGGGACAGAGGTTAAACGAGCAGTACTTC	CASSEAGQRLNEQYF
NA	TRBJ2-3	TRBD1	TRBV24-1	TGTGCCACCAGTGACCCTAGACAGGGGAGCACAGATACGCAGTATTTT	CATSDPRQGSTDTQYF
NA	TRBJ1-2	TRBD1	TRBV10-3	TGTGCCATCAGGGCAACAGGGGACGTAGGCTACACCTTC	CAIRATGDVGYTF
NA	TRBJ2-5	NA	TRBV14	TGTGCCAGCAGCCAAGGCACAGGTGGAGGGCGTCGAGAGACCCAGTACTTC	CASSQGTGGGRRETQYF
once	TRBJ2-1	NA	TRBV27	TGTGCCAGCAGTTTAGTCGGGAGCACCTACAATGAGCAGTTCTTC	CASSLVGSTYNEQFF
NA	TRBJ1-3	TRBD1	TRBV10-3	TGTGCCATCAGTGGAACCTTACAGGGGGCCGGCGGAAACACCATATATTTT	CAISGTLQGAGGNTIYF
NA	TRBJ2-7	NA	TRBV24-1	TGTGCCACAGCTCCAGGTGGTGGGGCGAGGGAGCAGTACTTC	CATAPGGGAREQYF
NA	TRBJ1-6	NA	TRBV19	TGTGCCAGTATGGGCAGCTTTCATTCACCCCTCCACTTT	CASMGSFHSPLHF
NA	TRBJ2-7	TRBD1	TRBV28	TGTGCCAGCACCCCCGGGACAGGGCCCTACGAGCAGTACTTC	CASTPGTGPYEQYF